The present T cell receptor beta chain was sequenced within a study of cytomegalovirus exposure and HLA in healthy donors. Use of 60 Vbeta and 13 Jbeta primers characterized the PCR. Sequencing used immunoSEQ multiplex PCR; TCRdb keeps in-frame clones, though not all of them. The sample lists some 140,000 clones, 80% occurring once. On this clone itself: Its antigen is not identified.

General study points: In a later analysis, TCR beta V- and J-gene trimming showed a link to a missense DCLRE1C variant. Among donors in an Asian-associated ancestry cluster, a later analysis reportedly found fewer N-insertions than the roughly 650-donor mean. As confirmed in vitro, a few CMV-associated chains were specific for CMV antigens. Later on, an analysis tied 15,000 to 20,000 TCR beta sequences to HLA alleles at 0.05 false discovery rate.

This CDR3 region has 15 residues. Trimming cost V 1 base and J 0 bases, with 8 bases left between them. Germline loops: CDR1 MNHEY, CDR2 SVGAGI. The sample taken for sequencing was PBMCs. The clonotype was recovered from a male donor in good health and CMV-seropositive. This chain connects TRBV6-5 to TRBJ2-3; D gene uncertain. CDR3 nucleotide sequence: TGTGCCAGCAGTTACTGGGCAGCTAGCACAGATACGCAGTATTTT. Protein sequence: CASSYWAASTDTQYF.